The next 16 T cell receptor beta chains were all read from a single sample in a study of siplizumab effects on memory and regulatory T cells. Only in-frame clones appear in the TCRdb table, and some are missing; sequencing was by immunoSEQ multiplex PCR. This repertoire shows 9,200 or so clones, about 70% found once; its top ten account for under 80%. The specimen sequenced was effector memory CD8+ T cells sorted from blood. Subset indicated: unstimulated CD8+ effector memory T cells. The receptors were gathered from a human donor in good health.

The chain is built from TRBV4-2 and TRBJ2-1, with 8 bases aligning to TRBD2. The CDR3 contains 17 residues. V was pared by 0 bases and J by 4 bases, with 8 bases of the junction left unmatched. Germline V gene sequence: CDR1 LGHNA, CDR2 YNFKEQ. The CDR3 protein is CASSQEVSGGGYNEQFF. CDR3 bases: TGTGCCAGCAGCCAAGAAGTGTCGGGCGGGGGGTACAATGAGCAGTTCTTC.

As for this clone: Its ends do not fully match the called genes, so a read error is possible. Other DNA sequences in the same sample also yield this CDR3. J is TRBJ1-2 and V is TRBV4-2; no reliable D call. This CDR3 has 14 residues. CDR1 and CDR2 (germline): LGHNA, YNFKEQ. In DNA, the CDR3 is TGTGCCAGTAGCCCCACCACAACTAACTATGGCTACACCTTC. Translating it yields CASSPTTTNYGYTF.

The chain recombines TRBV6-4 with TRBJ1-5; TRBD1 agrees at 10 bases. V was pared by 3 bases and J by 7 bases, with 6 bases of the junction left unmatched. There are 15 residues in the CDR3. CDR1 is MRHNA and CDR2 is SNTAGT in the germline V gene. CDR3 nucleotides: TGTGCCAGCAGTGATTCCGGACAGGGGGGACAGCCCCAGCATTTT. Translated: CASSDSGQGGQPQHF.

The chain joins TRBV6-1 to TRBJ2-2, with TRBD2 matching over 8 bases. Germline V gives CDR1 MNHNS, CDR2 SASEGT. The CDR3 is 14 amino acids. V lost 5 bases to trimming and J lost 2 bases; unmatched junction nucleotides: 1. The CDR3 coding sequence is TGTGCCAGCAGTTGGACTAGCAACACCGGGGAGCTGTTTTTT. Translating gives CASSWTSNTGELFF.

This chain joins TRBV6-4 and TRBJ2-3; D may be TRBD2 (5 bases). There are 16 residues in the CDR3. V was cut by 6 bases and J by 4 bases, with 20 bases left in between. Germline CDR1 is MRHNA and CDR2 is SNTAGT. The chain's CDR3 is CASSPLMESGADTQYF. The CDR3 DNA follows: TGTGCCAGCAGCCCCCTCATGGAATCCGGGGCAGATACGCAGTATTTT.

The chain has TRBV6-4 and TRBJ2-5; 11 nucleotides match TRBD2. The ends lost 3 bases at V and 2 bases at J; junction bases unmatched: 2. CDR3 length: 15 amino acids. The germline CDR1 and CDR2 sequences are MRHNA and SNTAGT. This chain's CDR3 is CASSEVAGGQETQYF. The CDR3 DNA is TGTGCCAGCAGTGAAGTAGCGGGGGGGCAAGAGACCCAGTACTTC.

This rearrangement joins TRBV10-1 to TRBJ2-7; D might be TRBD1 or TRBD2, each matching 5 bases. Germline V gene data show CDR1 as WNHNN and CDR2 as SYGVQD (reference sequence). The CDR3 covers 14 residues. Trimming stripped 6 bases from V and 0 bases from J, with 12 bases between. The CDR3 sequence: CASSRDQSSYEQYF. Here the CDR3 DNA reads TGCGCCAGCAGCCGGGACCAGAGCTCCTACGAGCAGTACTTC.

V gene TRBV18 combines with J gene TRBJ2-7; 7 bases are shared with TRBD2. Germline-derived CDR1 and CDR2 are KGHSH and LQKENI. The CDR3 has 15 residues. V shed 1 base, J shed 2 bases, and the junction held 5 bases outside the gene matches. The chain's CDR3 is CASSPQPSGTYEQYF. For the CDR3, the DNA is TGTGCCAGCTCACCACAGCCTAGCGGAACCTACGAGCAGTACTTC.

This clone was recorded a few times. The gene calls are TRBV10-3 and TRBJ1-3; TRBD1 aligns across 7 bases. The V segment lost 4 bases and the J segment 5 bases; nucleotides outside the gene matches: 17. Looked up from germline, CDR1 is ENHRY and CDR2 is SYGVKD. The CDR3 covers 18 residues. The CDR3 loop reads CAISVVPGTVEKRNTIYF. The CDR3 DNA follows: TGTGCCATCAGTGTTGTCCCCGGGACAGTTGAGAAAAGAAACACCATATATTTT.

This clone came up a few times. The chain combines TRBV2 with TRBJ2-7; TRBD1 matches 7 bases. The V segment lost 0 bases and the J segment 1 base; nucleotides outside the gene matches: 3. The CDR3 covers 15 residues. Germline V CDR1 and CDR2: SNHLY, FYNNEI. The CDR3 loop reads CASSEAGDSSYEQYF. DNA of the CDR3: TGTGCCAGCAGTGAAGCGGGGGACAGTTCCTACGAGCAGTACTTC.

This chain uses TRBV25-1 with TRBJ2-2, with D perhaps matching TRBD2 (6 bases). The V gene's germline CDR1 is MGHDK and CDR2 SYGVNS. The CDR3 contains 15 residues. V lost 5 bases to trimming and J lost 5 bases, with 15 bases between them. The CDR3 coding sequence is TGTGCCAGCAGTACCGGGACTCACCATACCGGGGAGCTGTTTTTT. This codes for CASSTGTHHTGELFF.

This clone is medium-sized in the sample. Other DNA sequences in the same sample also yield this CDR3. The V and J genes are TRBV10-2 and TRBJ2-7; no clear D gene. Trimming removed 5 bases from V and 2 bases from J, with 16 bases in between. The CDR3 runs to 15 residues. Germline V gives CDR1 WSHSY, CDR2 SAAADI. The CDR3 coding sequence is TGCGCCAGCAGTCCTCCCCTAGATGGTCCCTACGAGCAGTACTTC. This sequence encodes CASSPPLDGPYEQYF.

This clone was observed a few times. This sequence joins TRBV6-1 and TRBJ1-5; TRBD1 is a possible D gene (6 bases). V lost 7 bases and J 0 bases, leaving 13 bases between the germline ends. The CDR3 extends over 15 amino acids. Germline values: CDR1 MNHNS, CDR2 SASEGT. CDR3 region: CASTWTADSNQPQHF. CDR3 bases: TGTGCCAGCACCTGGACAGCCGATAGCAATCAGCCCCAGCATTTT.

Only one count was recorded for this clone. The chain is built from TRBV15 and TRBJ2-3, with 7 positions matching TRBD1. J was trimmed by 5 bases and V by 4 bases; bases with no gene match: 12. Looked up from germline, CDR1 is LNHNV and CDR2 is YYDKDF (reference sequence). The CDR3 covers 16 residues. Here the CDR3 DNA reads TGTGCCACCAGCACATGGACAGGAACGACGGTAGATACGCAGTATTTT. Translation gives CATSTWTGTTVDTQYF.

J is TRBJ1-1 and V is TRBV5-4; unclear D gene. V lost 2 bases and J 0 bases, leaving 2 bases between the germline ends. CDR1 and CDR2 from the germline V gene are SGHNT and YYREEE (reference sequence). This CDR3 comprises 12 residues. The CDR3 loop reads CASSLLNTEAFF. In DNA, the CDR3 is TGTGCCAGCAGCTTACTGAACACTGAAGCTTTCTTT.

The rearrangement joins TRBV29-1 to TRBJ2-6; possibly TRBD1 for D (6 bases). The V gene's germline CDR1 is SQVTM and CDR2 ANQGSEA. CDR3 length equals 14 residues. Trimming pared 4 bases from V and 4 bases from J, leaving 11 bases between. CDR3: CSVGKGDGANVLTF. CDR3 in DNA: TGCAGCGTTGGGAAGGGGGACGGGGCCAACGTCCTGACTTTC.